This TCR beta chain stems from a study of OX40 agonist ivuxolimab in advanced cancers. Clones were sequenced by immunoSEQ multiplex PCR, and TCRdb holds only the in-frame ones, with some missing. The repertoire holds 80,000 to 100,000 clones, with 94% as singletons. Trimming left V 5 bases short and J 5 bases short, with 20 bases between. The germline CDR1 and CDR2 sequences are SGHVS and FQNEAQ. This CDR3 spans 16 amino acids. The rearrangement links TRBV7-8 to TRBJ2-3, with D tentatively TRBD1 or TRBD2 (5 bases each). The TCR was taken from an adult with an advanced solid tumor such as melanoma, head and neck, liver or kidney cancer. Here the sequenced sample was CD4+ or CD8+ T cells sorted from blood, taken in a trial of the OX40 agonist ivuxolimab. CDR3 in amino acids: CASSTRDGRSGDTQYF. The DNA of the CDR3 is TGTGCCAGCAGCACCCGGGACGGGCGTTCCGGAGATACGCAGTATTTT.